One T cell receptor (beta chain) is described in this entry. Its antigen is as yet unknown. This specimen comes from a study of T-cell memory formation after mild COVID-19. The CDR3 contains 15 residues. Trimming left V 2 bases short and J 1 base short, with 9 bases between. The germline CDR1 and CDR2 sequences are LNHNV and YYDKDF (reference sequence). Study conclusions and caveats: The appearance of some responding clones in pre-infection memory suggested that cross-reactive memory joined.

Each CDR3 protein gets one entry after TCRdb re-called the 5' RACE reads with MiXCR. This table holds 190,000 or so distinct CDR3 sequences, about 21% found once. The origin of this receptor is an adult woman who had mild COVID-19 (a few samples of this study predate the infection). Cell type and time point are not known. The rearrangement uses TRBV15 and TRBJ1-5; the D gene is possibly TRBD1 (5 bases). Material for sequencing was PBMCs or a T cell subset sorted from them (not recorded which). The CDR3 loop is CATSRLGESNQPQHF. CDR3 nucleotides: TGTGCCACCAGCAGACTAGGGGAAAGCAATCAGCCCCAGCATTTT.